The 12 T cell receptor beta chains below all came from one sample that was sequenced in a study of T cell repertoires in ileal Crohn's disease (dated by TCRdb to the late 2010s). The receptor library was made with the immunoSEQ multiplex PCR assay. The table comes from immuneACCESS by way of TCRdb, which keeps in-frame sequences with V and J called. Part of the clones is missing from these tables; in studies checked, under half for an unresolved V gene and the rest for unknown reasons. The sample table lists approximately 15,000 clones, 75% to 85% of them with a count of one. 4.2% of the sample belongs to the ten largest clones. The sequencing sample was made of ileal tissue. The receptors come from an adult with Crohn's disease.

The rearrangement links TRBV5-1 to TRBJ1-2, with D possibly being TRBD1 (6 bases). The CDR3 contains 15 residues. CDR1 is SGHRS and CDR2 is YFSETQ in the germline V gene. V was trimmed by 3 bases and J by 2 bases, leaving 14 bases between them. The CDR3 protein is CASSSATGLNYGYTF. The DNA for the CDR3 is TGCGCCAGCAGCTCTGCCACAGGGTTGAACTATGGCTACACCTTC.

This clone showed up just once. The gene calls are TRBV7-8 and TRBJ1-3; D unclear. This CDR3 spans 17 amino acids. V gave up 5 bases and J gave up 0 bases, with 17 bases separating them. The germline V gene encodes CDR1 SGHVS and CDR2 FQNEAQ. DNA for the CDR3: TGTGCCAGCAGCCCGCGACAAAGAACCACCTCTGGAAACACCATATATTTT. Its protein is CASSPRQRTTSGNTIYF.

The CDR3 sequence is CASRSVPDTQYF. DNA for the CDR3: TGTGCCAGCAGGTCCGTCCCAGATACGCAGTATTTT. The gene calls are TRBV5-4 and TRBJ2-3, with unresolved D. With 5 bases removed from V and 4 bases from J, the gap between germline ends came to 8 bases. CDR3 size: 12 residues. Germline assignment: CDR1 SGHNT and CDR2 YYREEE (reference sequence).

The gene calls are TRBV6-5 and TRBJ1-2, with a possible D match to TRBD1 (6 bases). Trimming removed 6 bases from V and 7 bases from J, with 15 bases in between. CDR3 length: 13 amino acids. CDR1 and CDR2 from the germline V gene are MNHEY and SVGAGI. The CDR3 region is CASSYQGYGGYTF. CDR3 coding DNA: TGTGCCAGCAGCTACCAGGGGTACGGTGGCTACACCTTC.

The gene calls are TRBV2 and TRBJ2-7, with a possible D match to TRBD2 (5 bases). V lost 6 bases and J lost 2, with 17 bases in between. The CDR3 loop spans 15 amino acids. Germline V gene lookup returns CDR1 SNHLY and CDR2 FYNNEI. The DNA of the CDR3 is TGTGCCAGCAGGAACCCTGGACGGGGAACCTACGAGCAGTACTTC. Translating gives CASRNPGRGTYEQYF.

The rearrangement joins TRBV5-1 to TRBJ1-3; TRBD1 agrees at 7 bases. This CDR3 is built from 14 residues. V shed 4 bases, J shed 2 bases, and the junction held 3 bases outside the gene matches. In germline, CDR1 is SGHRS, CDR2 YFSETQ. The CDR3, as DNA: TGCGCCAGCAGCGGGGGACAGCCTGGAAACACCATATATTTT. It codes for CASSGGQPGNTIYF.

The rearrangement joins TRBV29-1 to TRBJ2-7; D may be TRBD1 (6 bases). From germline, CDR1 is SQVTM and CDR2 ANQGSEA. There are 13 residues in the CDR3. V was cut by 4 bases and J by 4 bases, with 14 bases left in between. CDR3 protein: CSVGADSRYEQYF. In nucleotides, the CDR3 is TGCAGCGTTGGGGCGGACAGTCGTTACGAGCAGTACTTC.

This clone has a handful of counts. This sequence joins TRBV27 and TRBJ2-2; 7 bases fit TRBD2. Germline V CDR1 and CDR2: MNHEY, SMNVEV (reference sequence). Trimming removed 8 bases from V and 6 bases from J; junction bases left unmatched: 9. There are 14 residues in the CDR3. The CDR3 sequence: CASHMGGTSGELFF. The CDR3 bases are TGTGCCAGCCATATGGGAGGGACTTCCGGGGAGCTGTTTTTT.

The chain carries TRBV28 and TRBJ1-4, with D tentatively TRBD1 (5 bases). Trimming cost V 7 bases and J 8 bases, with 8 bases left between them. This CDR3 is 11 amino acids long. Per the germline V gene, CDR1 is MDHEN and CDR2 is SYDVKM. For the CDR3, the DNA is TGTGCCAGCACCAACAGGGAAAAACTGTTTTTT. Encoded protein: CASTNREKLFF.

CDR3: CASSPIGLAGANEQFF. The CDR3 DNA sequence: TGTGCCAGCAGCCCTATCGGGCTAGCGGGAGCTAATGAGCAGTTCTTC. This rearrangement joins TRBV5-6 to TRBJ2-1; 10 positions match TRBD2. Trimming removed 4 bases from V and 7 bases from J; junction bases left unmatched: 11. This CDR3 has 16 residues. CDR1 and CDR2 from the germline V gene are SGHDT and YYEEEE.

This clone was seen just once. The rearrangement links TRBV13 to TRBJ1-1; 7 bases line up with TRBD1. There are 16 residues in the CDR3. With V trimmed by 2 bases and J by 8 bases, 14 bases remained unmatched. Per germline, CDR1 PRHDT and CDR2 FYEKMQ (reference sequence). CDR3 loop: CASSLQGGGFFKEAFF. The CDR3, as DNA: TGTGCCAGCAGCTTACAGGGGGGTGGGTTCTTCAAAGAAGCTTTCTTT.

V usage is TRBV5-1 and J usage is TRBJ1-2, with 9 nucleotides matching TRBD1. The CDR3 runs 13 residues. The V gene end was trimmed by 4 bases and the J gene end by 9 bases; junction bases not matched to a gene: 7. Germline values: CDR1 SGHRS, CDR2 YFSETQ. In DNA, the CDR3 is TGCGCCAGCAGCGAGGGACAGGGAGGAAGCTACACCTTC. Translation gives CASSEGQGGSYTF.